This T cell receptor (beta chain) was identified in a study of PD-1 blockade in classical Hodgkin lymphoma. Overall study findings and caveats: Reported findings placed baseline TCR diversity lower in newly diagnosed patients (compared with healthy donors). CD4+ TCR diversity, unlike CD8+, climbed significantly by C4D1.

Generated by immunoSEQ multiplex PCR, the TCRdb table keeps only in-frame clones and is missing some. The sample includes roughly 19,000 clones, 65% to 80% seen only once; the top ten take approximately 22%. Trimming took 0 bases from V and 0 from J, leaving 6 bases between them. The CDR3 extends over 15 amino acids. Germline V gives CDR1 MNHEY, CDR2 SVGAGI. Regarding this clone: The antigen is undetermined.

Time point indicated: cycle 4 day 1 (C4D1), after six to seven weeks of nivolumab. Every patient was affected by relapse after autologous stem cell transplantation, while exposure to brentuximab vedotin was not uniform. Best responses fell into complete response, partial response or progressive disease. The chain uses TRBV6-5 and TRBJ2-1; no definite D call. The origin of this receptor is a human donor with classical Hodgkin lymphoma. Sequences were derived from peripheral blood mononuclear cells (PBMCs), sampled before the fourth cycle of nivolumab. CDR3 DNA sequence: TGTGCCAGCAGTTACTCGTCTAGCTCCTACAATGAGCAGTTCTTC. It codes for CASSYSSSSYNEQFF.